This note documents a single T cell receptor beta chain sequence. Its antigen is as yet unknown. Measured with immunoSEQ multiplex PCR; TCRdb has only the in-frame clones, and not every one. In the table there are 70,000 or so clones, about 93% of which are singletons. The CDR3 runs 13 residues. Trimming removed 9 bases from V and 2 bases from J, with 12 bases in between. The germline CDR1 and CDR2 sequences are LGHNT and FRNRAP. The data derive from a study of cytomegalovirus exposure and HLA in healthy donors. Regarding the study as a whole: The classifier reportedly diagnosed cytomegalovirus status with high specificity and sensitivity. Overall, roughly 170 TCR beta chains were annotated as cytomegalovirus-associated. Most TCR sequences were uncommon, yet certain public TCRs appeared in many donors.

The source of this sequence is a man aged 18 to 29 in good health and CMV-seropositive. The rearrangement links TRBV12-5 to TRBJ2-3; D is perhaps TRBD1 (5 bases). Source material: PBMCs. CDR3 nucleotide sequence: TGTGCTAGCAGCCCAGGGTACACAGATACGCAGTATTTT. It is translated as CASSPGYTDTQYF.